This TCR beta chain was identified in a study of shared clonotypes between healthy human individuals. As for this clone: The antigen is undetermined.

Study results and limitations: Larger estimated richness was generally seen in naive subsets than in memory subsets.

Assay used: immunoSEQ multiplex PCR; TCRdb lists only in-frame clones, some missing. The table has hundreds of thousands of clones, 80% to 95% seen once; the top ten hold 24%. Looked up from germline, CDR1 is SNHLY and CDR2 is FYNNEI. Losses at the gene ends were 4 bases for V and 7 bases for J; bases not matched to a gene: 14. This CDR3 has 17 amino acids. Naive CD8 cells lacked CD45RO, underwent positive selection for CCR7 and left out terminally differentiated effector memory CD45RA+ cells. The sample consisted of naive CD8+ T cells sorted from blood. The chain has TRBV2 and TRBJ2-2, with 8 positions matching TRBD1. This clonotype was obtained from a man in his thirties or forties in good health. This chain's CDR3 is CASSGAAGGDYHGELFF. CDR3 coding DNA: TGTGCCAGCAGTGGAGCGGCAGGGGGCGATTATCACGGGGAGCTGTTTTTT.